One sample yielded the 11 T cell receptor beta chains listed below, sequenced in a study of CD8 T cells in Susac syndrome. The RNA, roughly 0.45 to 1 ug, was put through reverse transcription using random hexamers. From the immunoSEQ multiplex PCR reads, TCRdb called clonotypes with MiXCR, one entry per CDR3 protein. The sample contains some 200,000 distinct CDR3 sequences, approximately 94% of which appear only once. Source material: CD4+ T cells from PBMCs. Source of these receptors: a human donor with Susac syndrome.

The genes are TRBV12-3 or TRBV12-4 and TRBJ2-2; D call uncertain. Trimming took off 5 bases at V and 3 bases at J, with 13 bases between the two ends. This CDR3 region has 15 residues. CDR3 in DNA: TGTGCCAGCAGTCCACCTACCTTCGACACCGGGGAGCTGTTTTTT. Protein: CASSPPTFDTGELFF.

This clonotype has just one count. The V gene is TRBV11-2, the J gene TRBJ2-2, with TRBD2 matching over 13 bases. CDR1 and CDR2 (germline): SGHAT, FQNNGV. The CDR3 contains 16 residues. J gave up 5 bases and V 5 bases, and 5 bases lay outside the gene matches. The CDR3 DNA is TGTGCCAGCAGCCTACTAGCGGGGGGGCGAACCGGGGAGCTGTTTTTT. It codes for CASSLLAGGRTGELFF.

The rearrangement uses TRBV5-1 and TRBJ2-7; TRBD1 matches at 8 bases. V was clipped by 2 bases and J by 0 bases; unmatched bases: 7. From germline, CDR1 is SGHRS and CDR2 YFSETQ. The CDR3 has 16 amino acids. The CDR3 region is CASSFGTGLNSYEQYF. CDR3 bases: TGCGCCAGCAGCTTTGGGACAGGCCTTAACTCCTACGAGCAGTACTTC.

J is TRBJ1-4 and V is TRBV7-9, with D unclear. The V end lost 8 bases, the J end lost 0 bases, and 7 bases lay between the germline ends. Germline-derived CDR1 and CDR2 are SEHNR and FQNEAQ (reference sequence). CDR3 length equals 13 residues. The DNA of the CDR3 is TGTGCCAGCTTGAAGGCAACTAATGAAAAACTGTTTTTT. It specifies CASLKATNEKLFF.

This chain joins TRBV7-3 and TRBJ2-1; D uncertain. V lost 6 bases and J lost 3, with 9 bases in between. The CDR3 is made up of 13 amino acids. From germline, CDR1 is SGHTA and CDR2 FQGTGA. The CDR3 is CASSIEDYNEQFF. The CDR3 DNA follows: TGTGCCAGCAGTATCGAGGACTACAATGAGCAGTTCTTC.

The V call is TRBV5-1, the J call TRBJ2-3; D unclear. V lost 0 bases and J lost 4, with 12 bases in between. The CDR3 consists of 15 residues. Germline assignment: CDR1 SGHRS and CDR2 YFSETQ. The CDR3 sequence is CASSLEVAFSDTQYF. The CDR3 DNA follows: TGCGCCAGCAGCTTGGAGGTTGCTTTCTCAGATACGCAGTATTTT.

The chain employs TRBV5-1 and TRBJ2-7; 8 bases line up with TRBD2. The CDR3 length is 15 residues. Trimming removed 0 bases from V and 3 bases from J; junction bases left unmatched: 5. Germline loops: CDR1 SGHRS, CDR2 YFSETQ. The CDR3 is CASSLGLAISYEQYF. As DNA, the CDR3 is TGCGCCAGCAGCTTGGGACTAGCGATCAGCTACGAGCAGTACTTC.

Only one count was recorded for this clonotype. The rearrangement links TRBV6-1 to TRBJ1-3; tentatively, D is TRBD1 (6 bases). CDR3 length: 16 amino acids. Between the trimmed V and J ends, which lost 5 bases and 0 bases, there was a span of 14 bases. CDR1 is MNHNS and CDR2 is SASEGT in the germline V gene. The CDR3 region has the DNA TGTGCCAGCAGTCCGAAGGACAGCTACTCTGGAAACACCATATATTTT. It is translated as CASSPKDSYSGNTIYF.

The J gene is TRBJ2-2, the V gene TRBV27, with D possibly matching TRBD1 (6 bases). The V gene lost 0 bases and the J gene lost 5 bases, with 13 bases spanning the gap. The CDR3 is 16 amino acids. The germline gives CDR1 MNHEY, CDR2 SMNVEV (reference sequence). This CDR3 reads CASSLSRDTSTGELFF. The CDR3 DNA reads TGTGCCAGCAGTTTATCCCGGGACACTTCAACCGGGGAGCTGTTTTTT.

The chain is built from TRBV7-2 and TRBJ1-5; a weak D match, TRBD1 (6 bases). CDR3 length: 13 amino acids. Per germline, CDR1 SGHTA and CDR2 FQGNSA. V lost 5 bases to trimming and J lost 4 bases, with 9 bases between them. This CDR3 is CASSPTGNQPQHF. CDR3 coding DNA: TGTGCCAGCAGCCCGACAGGTAATCAGCCCCAGCATTTT.

V and J are TRBV29-1 and TRBJ2-3; perhaps TRBD2 as D (7 bases). The germline gives CDR1 SQVTM, CDR2 ANQGSEA. V gave up 7 bases and J gave up 0 bases, with 14 bases separating them. The CDR3 spans 14 residues. CDR3 loop: CSGGGGMSTDTQYF. CDR3 coding DNA: TGCAGCGGAGGGGGGGGGATGAGCACAGATACGCAGTATTTT.